Following are 22 T cell receptor beta chains from one sample sequenced in a study of blood T cell repertoires in COVID-19 (dated by TCRdb to about 2020). Library creation used the immunoSEQ multiplex PCR assay. The table comes from immuneACCESS by way of TCRdb, which keeps in-frame sequences with V and J called. Part of the clones is missing from these tables; in studies checked, under half for an unresolved V gene and the rest for unknown reasons. This sample has 150,000 to 200,000 clones in its table, and about 88% of those were observed once. The top ten clones comprise around 1.2% of the sample. The sample comprised PBMCs or T cells enriched from blood (not recorded which). These receptors were obtained from a human donor with acute COVID-19. The donor label of this sample is uncertain.

This chain connects TRBV6-2 or TRBV6-3 to TRBJ1-3, with 7 nucleotides matching TRBD1. The CDR3 length is 13 residues. The germline V gene encodes CDR1 MNHEY and CDR2 SVGEGT. The V segment lost 6 bases and the J segment 9 bases; nucleotides outside the gene matches: 8. This CDR3 is CASSAGGASTIYF. In nucleotides, the CDR3 is TGTGCCAGCAGCGCAGGGGGTGCATCCACCATATATTTT.

This clone appeared a single time. In nucleotides, the CDR3 is TGTGCCATCAGTGAGGAACAGGCGAACTACGAGCAGTACTTC. This codes for CAISEEQANYEQYF. This chain links TRBV10-3 with TRBJ2-7; TRBD1 is a possible D gene (5 bases). The CDR3 loop spans 14 amino acids. Trimming left V 2 bases short and J 3 bases short, with 11 bases between. CDR1 is ENHRY and CDR2 is SYGVKD in the germline V gene.

The table lists this clone with a count of one. The chain joins TRBV6-5 to TRBJ2-5; D gene uncertain. V lost 8 bases and J lost 5, with 9 bases in between. CDR3 length equals 11 residues. Germline CDR1 and CDR2: MNHEY and SVGAGI. The CDR3 is CASSISETQYF. CDR3 DNA sequence: TGTGCCAGCTCCATAAGCGAGACCCAGTACTTC.

This chain joins TRBV30 and TRBJ2-7; D is undetermined. Germline CDR1 reads GTSNPN; CDR2 reads SVGIG (reference sequence). Trimming pared 2 bases from V and 2 bases from J, leaving 7 bases between. The CDR3 contains 12 residues. The CDR3 loop reads CAWSPMAYEQYF. In DNA form, the CDR3 reads TGTGCCTGGAGTCCTATGGCCTACGAGCAGTACTTC. Using reference TRBV30 and TRBJ2-7 for the parts outside the CDR3, the full variable domain is SQTIHQWPATLVQPVGSPLSLECTVEGTSNPNLYWYRQAAGRGLQLLFYSVGIGQISSEVPQNLSASRPQDRQFILSSKKLLLSDSGFYLCAWSPMAYEQYFGPGTRLTVT.

The chain links TRBV12-3 or TRBV12-4 to TRBJ1-1, with 7 nucleotides matching TRBD1. The CDR3 consists of 13 residues. Trimming cost V 7 bases and J 1 base; bases outside gene matches: 3. CDR3 sequence reads: CASTRDRNTEAFF. CDR3 DNA: TGTGCCAGCACCAGGGACAGGAACACTGAAGCTTTCTTT.

The V call is TRBV7-9, the J call TRBJ2-1; 8 bases agree with TRBD2. V was clipped by 5 bases and J by 2 bases; unmatched bases: 8. Germline CDR1 reads SEHNR; CDR2 reads FQNEAQ (reference sequence). The CDR3 is 16 residues long. CDR3: CASSDPGLGTYNEQFF. The DNA for the CDR3 is TGTGCCAGCAGCGATCCGGGACTAGGCACCTACAATGAGCAGTTCTTC.

The genes are TRBV24-1 and TRBJ2-7, with D possibly being TRBD1 (5 bases). With 2 bases removed from V and 5 bases from J, the gap between germline ends came to 18 bases. The germline V gene has CDR1 KGHDR and CDR2 SFDVKD. The CDR3 spans 16 residues. CDR3 coding DNA: TGTGCCACCAGTGATTCCAAACGCAGGGATTCCCACGAGCAGTACTTC. Encoded protein: CATSDSKRRDSHEQYF.

The chain links TRBV12-3 or TRBV12-4 to TRBJ2-1, with D tentatively TRBD1 (6 bases). Trimming shortened V by 6 bases and J by 8 bases, and 11 bases separated the two germline ends. This CDR3 spans 12 amino acids. The CDR3 DNA reads as TGTGCCAGCAGCCCCCAGGGGTATGAGCAGTTCTTC. It specifies CASSPQGYEQFF.

This clone appeared a few times. This rearrangement joins TRBV3-1 (or the pseudogene TRBV3-2) to TRBJ1-4; D remains ambiguous. The CDR3 is 15 amino acids. Germline assignment: CDR1 LGHDT and CDR2 YNNKEL (reference sequence). Trimming shortened V by 5 bases and J by 8 bases, and 18 bases separated the two germline ends. In DNA form, the CDR3 reads TGTGCCAGCAGCTTGAGAACCGGGAATACAGAAAAACTGTTTTTT. This translates into CASSLRTGNTEKLFF.

V usage is TRBV3-1 (or the pseudogene TRBV3-2) and J usage is TRBJ2-7; possibly TRBD2 for D (5 bases). The CDR3 runs 15 residues. V lost 0 bases and J 0 bases, leaving 9 bases between the germline ends. Germline-derived CDR1 and CDR2 are LGHDT and YNNKEL (reference sequence). CDR3 in amino acids: CASSQDRRSSYEQYF. The CDR3 DNA reads as TGTGCCAGCAGCCAAGACAGGAGGAGCTCCTACGAGCAGTACTTC.

The chain joins TRBV4-1 to TRBJ2-5; 8 nucleotides match TRBD2. This CDR3 is built from 13 residues. Germline V gene sequence: CDR1 MGHRA, CDR2 YSYEKL. The V gene end was trimmed by 5 bases and the J gene end by 3 bases; junction bases not matched to a gene: 2. The CDR3 coding sequence is TGCGCCAGCAGCTACGGGGGGGAAGAGACCCAGTACTTC. Amino acids: CASSYGGEETQYF.

This clone was seen only a few times. J is TRBJ1-5 and V is TRBV6-5, with 9 bases fitting TRBD1. Germline trimming cut 1 base from V and 7 bases from J; bases unmatched to any gene: 8. The CDR3 covers 16 residues. The germline gives CDR1 MNHEY, CDR2 SVGAGI. CDR3 sequence (DNA): TGTGCCAGCAGTTACTGTAGGGACAGGGTAGGGCAGCCCCAGCATTTT. Protein product: CASSYCRDRVGQPQHF.

The sample holds a few counts of this clone. The V gene is TRBV19, the J gene TRBJ1-2, with 10 bases lining up with TRBD1. The CDR3 runs to 17 residues. With 3 bases clipped from V and 4 bases from J, the junction kept 11 bases outside the gene matches. CDR1 is LNHDA, CDR2 SQIVND, per germline (reference sequence). In DNA, the CDR3 is TGTGCCAGTAGTATTAGTCCCGGGACAGGGGCAATCTATGGCTACACCTTC. This translates into CASSISPGTGAIYGYTF.

The chain carries TRBV5-4 and TRBJ2-3, with 7 bases aligning to TRBD1. With 2 bases clipped from V and 2 bases from J, the junction kept 5 bases outside the gene matches. Germline V lookup: CDR1 SGHNT, CDR2 YYREEE (reference sequence). The CDR3 is made up of 15 amino acids. The CDR3 nucleotides are TGTGCCAGCAGCTTAACAGGGGCTCTCACAGATACGCAGTATTTT. Protein: CASSLTGALTDTQYF.

J is TRBJ1-1 and V is TRBV19, with 8 bases fitting TRBD1. V shed 5 bases, J shed 5 bases, and the junction held 4 bases outside the gene matches. This CDR3 is 13 amino acids long. Looked up from germline, CDR1 is LNHDA and CDR2 is SQIVND (reference sequence). Written as DNA, the CDR3 is TGTGCCAGTAGTCTACAGGGGGGGACTGAAGCTTTCTTT. This translates into CASSLQGGTEAFF.

The rearrangement uses TRBV9 and TRBJ1-2, with 8 bases lining up with TRBD1. The J segment lost 8 bases and the V segment lost 4 bases, leaving 16 bases of the junction unmatched. CDR3 length equals 16 residues. Looked up from germline, CDR1 is SGDLS and CDR2 is YYNGEE. The chain's CDR3 is CASSMRKGQVREGYTF. Written as DNA, the CDR3 is TGTGCCAGCAGCATGCGGAAGGGACAGGTCCGCGAGGGCTACACCTTC.

V is TRBV19 and J is TRBJ2-3; TRBD2 is a possible D gene (6 bases). V lost 8 bases and J 2 bases, leaving 23 bases between the germline ends. The germline gives CDR1 LNHDA, CDR2 SQIVND (reference sequence). The CDR3 spans 17 residues. The CDR3 DNA follows: TGTGCCAGTGCTACCCGGGGACTCCCCAAACTCACAGATACGCAGTATTTT. This encodes CASATRGLPKLTDTQYF.

This clone showed up just once. The chain has TRBV11-2 and TRBJ2-3, with D possibly matching TRBD2 (6 bases). The germline V gene encodes CDR1 SGHAT and CDR2 FQNNGV. V was pared by 2 bases and J by 1 base, with 19 bases between. This CDR3 is 18 amino acids long. The CDR3 DNA reads as TGTGCCAGCAGCTTAAAGGCCCAGTTAAGCGGGCGCACAGATACGCAGTATTTT. This sequence encodes CASSLKAQLSGRTDTQYF.

The chain employs TRBV18 and TRBJ2-5; 7 bases are shared with TRBD1. Germline CDR1 reads KGHSH; CDR2 reads LQKENI. Unmatched junction bases numbered 3, after V lost 3 bases and J lost 2 bases. CDR3 size: 14 residues. The CDR3 is CASSPGQRQETQYF. In DNA, the CDR3 is TGTGCCAGCTCACCGGGACAGCGGCAAGAGACCCAGTACTTC.

The chain recombines TRBV19 with TRBJ2-2, with 9 bases lining up with TRBD1. CDR3 length: 16 amino acids. The V gene end was trimmed by 3 bases and the J gene end by 7 bases; junction bases not matched to a gene: 9. From germline, CDR1 is LNHDA and CDR2 SQIVND (reference sequence). The CDR3 DNA reads as TGTGCCAGTAGTATGGGAACAGGGGGCTTGGTCGGGGAGCTGTTTTTT. Protein sequence: CASSMGTGGLVGELFF.

This rearrangement joins TRBV6-5 to TRBJ1-1; TRBD1 matches 7 bases. V shed 4 bases and J 0 bases; nucleotides not matched to a gene: 5. From germline, CDR1 is MNHEY and CDR2 SVGAGI. The CDR3 is 15 amino acids. The CDR3 DNA follows: TGTGCCAGCAGTTTAACCGGGACAGTGAACACTGAAGCTTTCTTT. It translates to CASSLTGTVNTEAFF.

The chain uses TRBV7-9 and TRBJ1-3; TRBD1 might be the D (5 bases). The V end was cut by 5 bases, the J end by 0 bases, with 14 bases between. Germline V gene data show CDR1 as SEHNR and CDR2 as FQNEAQ (reference sequence). The CDR3 consists of 16 residues. The CDR3 sequence is CASSPTGVNSGNTIYF. CDR3 in DNA: TGTGCCAGCAGCCCCACGGGGGTCAACTCTGGAAACACCATATATTTT.